The next 7 T cell receptor beta chains were all read from a single sample in a study of T cells in Graves' hyperthyroidism and ophthalmopathy. RNA transcripts yielded amplified TCR beta CDR3 regions. The HTBI primer set drove a first-round RT-PCR of the TCR CDR3. TCRdb ran MiXCR on the multiplex PCR reads and lists one entry per CDR3 protein. In the table there are around 500,000 distinct CDR3 sequences, about 16% of which are singletons. Sequencing was carried out using blood. All receptors come from a woman younger than 45 with Graves' ophthalmopathy.

The table lists this clonotype with many counts. This chain connects TRBV20-1 to TRBJ2-3; 7 bases fit TRBD1. The CDR3 sequence is 13 residues long. Germline-derived CDR1 and CDR2 are DFQATT and SNEGSKA (reference sequence). V shed 4 bases, J shed 1 base, and the junction held 2 bases outside the gene matches. The CDR3 region is CSANDRGTDTQYF. DNA for the CDR3: TGCAGTGCTAACGACAGGGGCACAGATACGCAGTATTTT.

The chain employs TRBV7-9 and TRBJ1-2; maybe TRBD1 (5 bases). The germline V gene encodes CDR1 SEHNR and CDR2 FQNEAQ (reference sequence). This CDR3 contains 15 residues. Deletions cut 6 bases from V and 4 bases from J, with 18 bases between. The DNA for the CDR3 is TGTGCCAGCAGTAGACCGGGACGGGGGGGCTATGGCTACACCTTC. As protein: CASSRPGRGGYGYTF.

This clonotype was recorded many times. The chain couples TRBV10-3 to TRBJ2-3; 7 positions match TRBD2. Trimming took 6 bases from V and 0 from J; bases not matched to a gene: 6. The CDR3 consists of 15 residues. The germline V gene encodes CDR1 ENHRY and CDR2 SYGVKD. CDR3 region: CAISPNSGSTDTQYF. CDR3 DNA: TGTGCCATCAGCCCCAATAGCGGGAGCACAGATACGCAGTATTTT.

This rearrangement joins TRBV6-2 or TRBV6-3 to TRBJ2-7, with D perhaps matching TRBD1 (6 bases). This CDR3 contains 16 residues. Trimming shortened V by 7 bases and J by 3 bases, and 22 bases separated the two germline ends. The germline gives CDR1 MNHEY, CDR2 SVGEGT. The CDR3 spells CASTEMVGTGNYEQYF. The CDR3, as DNA: TGTGCCAGCACCGAAATGGTCGGAACAGGGAACTACGAGCAGTACTTC.

This clonotype was recorded many times. The gene calls are TRBV3-1 and TRBJ2-7; no definite D call. This CDR3 contains 13 residues. CDR1 and CDR2 (germline): LGHDT, YNNKEL (reference sequence). Trimming removed 5 bases at V and 5 bases at J, with 13 bases between. CDR3 loop: CASSRSWSDEQYF. Written as DNA, the CDR3 is TGTGCCAGCAGCAGAAGTTGGTCCGACGAGCAGTACTTC.

This clonotype came up many times. This sequence joins TRBV20-1 and TRBJ2-3; 8 bases map to TRBD2. Trimming at V came to 5 bases and at J to 2 bases, leaving 12 bases not matched to a gene. Germline loops: CDR1 DFQATT, CDR2 SNEGSKA (reference sequence). This CDR3 comprises 16 residues. The CDR3 bases are TGCAGTGCTCCCCCACAGAGCGGGAGCAACACAGATACGCAGTATTTT. It is translated as CSAPPQSGSNTDTQYF.

This clonotype occurred many times. The chain has TRBV30 and TRBJ2-7; the match to TRBD1 covers 9 bases. V gave up 2 bases and J gave up 5 bases; unmatched junction bases: 13. Germline values: CDR1 GTSNPN, CDR2 SVGIG (reference sequence). The CDR3 covers 16 residues. The CDR3, as DNA: TGTGCCTGGAGTAGCACCGGGACAGGGTATAACGACGAGCAGTACTTC. It translates to CAWSSTGTGYNDEQYF.